This is a list of T cell receptor beta chains from one sample in a study of blood T cell repertoires in COVID-19. Assay used: immunoSEQ multiplex PCR; TCRdb lists only in-frame clones, some missing. The repertoire includes 140,000 to 150,000 clones, 65% to 85% of them detected once, and about 8.7% sits in the top ten. The sequencing sample was made of peripheral blood. Every receptor here comes from a man aged 50 or older with active or convalescent COVID-19. The CDR3 runs from the conserved cysteine through the conserved F or W. A D gene is named only where the DNA matches it firmly. Clone size, where shown, is once, few, many, or a class for clones that have expanded.

J	V	size	D	CDR3	DNA
TRBJ2-7	TRBV19	.	TRBD1	CASGTGGHEQYF	TGTGCCAGTGGGACAGGGGGCCACGAGCAGTACTTC
TRBJ1-4	TRBV29-1	.	.	CSVAQHATNEKLFF	TGCAGCGTCGCACAGCACGCAACTAATGAAAAACTGTTTTTT
TRBJ1-5	TRBV28	.	TRBD1	CASSAIPGTGGVIQPQHF	TGTGCCAGCAGTGCTATTCCCGGGACAGGGGGCGTGATTCAGCCCCAGCATTTT
TRBJ2-1	TRBV11-3	.	TRBD2	CASSRTSGRANEQFF	TGTGCCAGCAGCCGGACTAGCGGGAGGGCCAATGAGCAGTTCTTC
TRBJ2-7	TRBV7-8	.	TRBD2	CASSPAGDSYEQYF	TGTGCCAGCAGTCCAGCGGGAGATTCGTACGAGCAGTACTTC
TRBJ1-2	TRBV28	.	.	CASSLSQNYGYTF	TGTGCCAGCAGTTTGTCGCAGAACTATGGCTACACCTTC
TRBJ1-5	TRBV7-8	.	.	CASSPRRTGLSNQPQHF	TGTGCCAGCAGCCCACGCCGAACAGGGTTGAGCAATCAGCCCCAGCATTTT
TRBJ1-1	TRBV28	.	TRBD1	CASSLSWTGNTEAFF	TGTGCCAGCAGTTTATCCTGGACAGGGAACACTGAAGCTTTCTTT
TRBJ2-7	TRBV28	.	.	CAWGGQGPEEQYF	TGTGCCTGGGGGGGGCAGGGGCCAGAGGAGCAGTACTTC
TRBJ2-1	TRBV12-3/TRBV12-4	.	.	CASSDNYNEQFF	TGTGCCAGCAGTGACAACTACAATGAGCAGTTCTTC
TRBJ1-1	TRBV4-1	.	TRBD1	CASSQDQDRGTEAFF	TGCGCCAGCAGCCAAGATCAGGACAGGGGCACTGAAGCTTTCTTT
TRBJ2-4	TRBV20-1	few	.	CSASRWGENIQYF	TGCAGTGCTAGTAGGTGGGGCGAAAACATTCAGTACTTC
TRBJ1-4	TRBV11-1	.	.	CASSPNGANEKLFF	TGTGCCAGCAGCCCTAACGGGGCTAATGAAAAACTGTTTTTT
TRBJ2-5	TRBV27	.	.	CASSSWGTGDQETQYF	TGTGCCAGCAGCTCATGGGGTACAGGCGATCAAGAGACCCAGTACTTC
TRBJ2-1	TRBV14	.	TRBD1	CASSQDLGTGVWDEQFF	TGTGCCAGCAGCCAAGATCTAGGGACAGGGGTTTGGGATGAGCAGTTCTTC
TRBJ1-4	TRBV27	few	TRBD1	CASSPTGPGGEKLFF	TGTGCCAGCAGTCCGACGGGCCCAGGGGGTGAAAAACTGTTTTTT
TRBJ1-1	TRBV7-9	many	.	CASSPTRTTGWGTEAFF	TGTGCCAGCAGCCCCACGAGGACGACAGGCTGGGGCACTGAAGCTTTCTTT
TRBJ1-3	TRBV30	.	.	CAWSEGSSGNTIYF	TGTGCCTGGAGTGAAGGGAGCTCTGGAAACACCATATATTTT
TRBJ2-3	TRBV27	.	TRBD2	CASSFEGLVGPDTQYF	TGTGCCAGCAGTTTCGAGGGACTAGTAGGTCCAGATACGCAGTATTTT
TRBJ1-6	TRBV5-1	.	.	CASSPASSYNSPLHF	TGCGCCAGCAGCCCGGCTAGCTCCTATAATTCACCCCTCCACTTT
TRBJ2-3	TRBV2	once	.	CASSEAPRGSGGDTQYF	TGTGCCAGCAGTGAAGCTCCGAGAGGGTCCGGCGGAGATACGCAGTATTTT
TRBJ2-2	TRBV24-1	.	TRBD1	CATSTDRGPGELFF	TGTGCCACCAGTACTGACAGGGGACCCGGGGAGCTGTTTTTT
TRBJ2-7	TRBV5-1	.	TRBD2	CASSLASGVFYEQYF	TGCGCCAGCAGCTTGGCCAGCGGGGTCTTCTACGAGCAGTACTTC
TRBJ1-1	TRBV2	.	.	CASSEAWGPWAEAFF	TGTGCCAGCAGTGAAGCATGGGGGCCCTGGGCGGAAGCTTTCTTT
TRBJ2-7	TRBV27	.	TRBD2	CASSKGWGGYEQYF	TGTGCCAGCAGTAAGGGGTGGGGGGGTTACGAGCAGTACTTC
TRBJ1-5	TRBV12-3/TRBV12-4	.	.	CASREGGVQPQHF	TGTGCCAGCAGAGAGGGGGGGGTTCAGCCCCAGCATTTT
TRBJ1-2	TRBV27	.	.	CASSFTGIGYGYTF	TGTGCCAGCAGTTTCACAGGGATCGGCTATGGCTACACCTTC
TRBJ2-2	TRBV27	.	.	CASSPLQGTGELFF	TGTGCCAGCAGCCCTCTTCAGGGCACCGGGGAGCTGTTTTTT
TRBJ2-3	TRBV7-2	.	.	CASSLEGGGGLADTQYF	TGTGCCAGCAGCTTAGAAGGGGGAGGGGGGCTCGCAGATACGCAGTATTTT
TRBJ1-1	TRBV6-5	.	.	CASSYDRWNTEAFF	TGTGCCAGCAGTTACGACAGATGGAACACTGAAGCTTTCTTT
TRBJ1-4	TRBV19	.	.	CASSIAGPVGEKLFF	TGTGCCAGTAGTATAGCCGGCCCTGTCGGGGAAAAACTGTTTTTT
TRBJ2-3	TRBV9	.	.	CASSQGGGKDTQYF	TGTGCCAGCAGCCAAGGCGGGGGCAAAGATACGCAGTATTTT
TRBJ2-1	TRBV9	.	TRBD2	CASSGSGGSNEQFF	TGTGCCAGCAGCGGGTCGGGAGGGTCCAATGAGCAGTTCTTC
TRBJ1-3	TRBV9	.	TRBD1	CASSVLPSTGAGNTIYF	TGTGCCAGCAGCGTACTTCCTTCGACAGGGGCTGGAAACACCATATATTTT
TRBJ2-5	TRBV6-5	.	TRBD1	CASSFGQAYRTQYF	TGTGCCAGCAGTTTTGGACAGGCTTATCGCACCCAGTACTTC
TRBJ2-1	TRBV5-1	few	.	CASDPGQRGGNEQFF	TGCGCCAGCGACCCTGGACAGCGGGGAGGCAATGAGCAGTTCTTC
TRBJ2-5	TRBV19	.	TRBD1	CASSQTGDQETQYF	TGTGCCAGTAGCCAGACAGGGGATCAAGAGACCCAGTACTTC
TRBJ1-1	TRBV7-2	.	.	CASSLRFTQKPNTEAFF	TGTGCCAGCAGCTTGCGTTTTACCCAAAAACCGAACACTGAAGCTTTCTTT
TRBJ2-7	TRBV27	.	TRBD2	CASSLLAGGPKEQYF	TGTGCCAGCAGTTTATTAGCGGGAGGGCCGAAAGAGCAGTACTTC
TRBJ2-1	TRBV27	once	.	CASSKGLAGQRHNEQFF	TGTGCCAGCAGTAAAGGGTTGGCGGGACAGAGGCACAATGAGCAGTTCTTC
TRBJ1-5	TRBV28	.	.	CASSLSVGGGNQPQHF	TGTGCCAGCAGTTTAAGTGTAGGGGGAGGCAATCAGCCCCAGCATTTT
TRBJ1-1	TRBV7-2	.	.	CASSLKVGAEAFF	TGTGCCAGCAGCTTAAAGGTAGGGGCTGAAGCTTTCTTT
TRBJ1-4	TRBV10-3	.	.	CAISESGARGEKLFF	TGTGCCATCAGTGAGTCGGGGGCGCGAGGTGAAAAACTGTTTTTT
TRBJ1-2	TRBV7-9	.	.	CASSLDGETYGYTF	TGTGCCAGCAGCTTAGACGGGGAGACCTATGGCTACACCTTC
TRBJ2-2	TRBV11-2	.	.	CASSLANSFGELFF	TGTGCCAGCAGCTTAGCCAATAGCTTCGGGGAGCTGTTTTTT
TRBJ2-3	TRBV27	.	TRBD2	CASRLSVAGGDTQYF	TGTGCCAGCAGACTCTCGGTAGCGGGAGGAGATACGCAGTATTTT
TRBJ2-1	TRBV6-4	.	.	CASSDNSGDNEQFF	TGTGCCAGCAGTGACAACTCAGGGGACAATGAGCAGTTCTTC
TRBJ2-7	TRBV21-1	.	.	CASRSYEQYF	TGTGCCAGCCGGAGTTACGAGCAGTACTTC
TRBJ1-5	TRBV27	.	.	CASSTGQYSNQPQHF	TGTGCCAGCAGTACCGGACAGTATAGCAATCAGCCCCAGCATTTT
TRBJ2-5	TRBV19	.	TRBD1	CASRTGRGETQYF	TGTGCCAGCCGGACAGGGCGGGGAGAGACCCAGTACTTC
TRBJ1-3	TRBV27	once	TRBD1	CASSLSVSTGAGNTIYF	TGTGCCAGCAGTTTATCAGTTAGCACAGGGGCCGGAAACACCATATATTTT
TRBJ2-2	TRBV6-5	few	TRBD2	CASSYRGLAWELFF	TGTGCCAGCAGTTACAGGGGACTAGCGTGGGAGCTGTTTTTT